One and the same sample provided the 5 T cell receptor beta chains below, sequenced in a study of OX40 agonist ivuxolimab in advanced cancers. The assay was immunoSEQ multiplex PCR, and TCRdb's table has in-frame clones only and misses some. The sample holds approximately 30,000 clones; 80% are singletons and the top ten take approximately 10%. The source was CD4+ or CD8+ T cells sorted from blood, collected in a trial of the OX40 agonist ivuxolimab. The receptors shown here come from an adult with an advanced solid tumor such as melanoma, head and neck, liver or kidney cancer.

The chain has TRBV19 and TRBJ1-1; D unresolved. This CDR3 region has 13 residues. V dropped 3 bases and J dropped 1 base, with 6 bases sitting between them. In germline, CDR1 is LNHDA, CDR2 SQIVND (reference sequence). The CDR3 DNA is TGTGCCAGTAGTATCGGACCGAACACTGAAGCTTTCTTT. This gives the protein CASSIGPNTEAFF.

The CDR3: CASSASPYEQFF. CDR3 sequence (DNA): TGTGCCAGCAGCGCCTCCCCATATGAGCAGTTCTTC. The chain employs TRBV7-2 and TRBJ2-1; D is undetermined. Deletions cut 5 bases from V and 8 bases from J, with 10 bases between. The CDR3 runs 12 residues. Per germline, CDR1 SGHTA and CDR2 FQGNSA.

This chain uses TRBV4-3 with TRBJ1-4; TRBD1 agrees at 7 bases. Germline V gene data show CDR1 as LGHNA and CDR2 as YSLEER. The CDR3 spans 16 residues. With V trimmed by 4 bases and J by 4 bases, 9 bases remained unmatched. CDR3 sequence reads: CASSRERGQSNEKLFF. CDR3 in DNA: TGCGCCAGCAGCCGCGAGAGGGGGCAAAGTAATGAAAAACTGTTTTTT.

The chain is built from TRBV5-1 and TRBJ2-2; 7 positions match TRBD1. This CDR3 is 15 amino acids long. With V trimmed by 2 bases and J by 5 bases, 6 bases remained unmatched. Germline loops: CDR1 SGHRS, CDR2 YFSETQ. This chain's CDR3 is CASSFTEQGTGELFF. The CDR3, as DNA: TGCGCCAGCAGCTTCACTGAACAGGGGACCGGGGAGCTGTTTTTT.

The J gene is TRBJ2-2, the V gene TRBV7-3; 11 bases are a match to TRBD2. The germline CDR1 and CDR2 sequences are SGHTA and FQGTGA. The J segment lost 3 bases and the V segment lost 1 base, leaving 1 base of the junction unmatched. CDR3 length: 16 amino acids. The DNA for the CDR3 is TGTGCCAGCAGCTTAAAACTAGCGGGGGACACCGGGGAGCTGTTTTTT. This codes for CASSLKLAGDTGELFF.